The 27 T cell receptor beta chains presented below share a single source sample, sequenced in a study of T cell responses to AZD1222 COVID-19 vaccine. Sequencing used immunoSEQ multiplex PCR; TCRdb keeps in-frame clones, though not all of them. The table records about 97,000 clones, roughly nine tenths of them present only once. Sequenced here: peripheral blood, sampled on day 0 of AZD1222 vaccination. The receptors originated from an adult in good health.

The V gene is TRBV7-9, the J gene TRBJ1-3; D ambiguous. In germline, CDR1 is SEHNR, CDR2 FQNEAQ (reference sequence). V lost 1 base and J 10 bases, leaving 8 bases between the germline ends. The CDR3 has 12 residues. Here the CDR3 reads CASSLEQGTIYF. The CDR3 bases are TGTGCCAGCAGCTTAGAGCAAGGGACCATATATTTT.

V is TRBV20-1 and J is TRBJ1-4, with no clear D. Trimming took 2 bases from V and 2 from J, leaving 0 bases between them. The germline gives CDR1 DFQATT, CDR2 SNEGSKA (reference sequence). This CDR3 spans 11 amino acids. In DNA form, the CDR3 reads TGCAGTGCTAGAACTAATGAAAAACTGTTTTTT. Translated, it gives CSARTNEKLFF.

Note on this clone: The sample contains more than one DNA sequence encoding this CDR3. The chain employs TRBV5-1 and TRBJ2-3; 8 bases fit TRBD2. Germline trimming cut 5 bases from V and 4 bases from J; bases unmatched to any gene: 6. Germline V gives CDR1 SGHRS, CDR2 YFSETQ. The CDR3 has 14 amino acids. The CDR3 sequence is CASSVGGDADTQYF. CDR3 bases: TGCGCCAGCAGTGTCGGGGGGGACGCAGATACGCAGTATTTT. The full variable domain, its missing parts supplied by reference TRBV5-1 and TRBJ2-3, is KAGVTQTPRYLIKTRGQQVTLSCSPISGHRSVSWYQQTPGQGLQFLFEYFSETQRNKGNFPGRFSGRQFSNSRSEMNVSTLELGDSALYLCASSVGGDADTQYFGPGTRLTVL.

The rearrangement uses TRBV6-2 or TRBV6-3 and TRBJ2-3, with 8 bases identical to TRBD2. The CDR3 runs to 18 residues. The V segment lost 5 bases and the J segment 5 bases; nucleotides outside the gene matches: 18. Per germline, CDR1 MNHEY and CDR2 SVGEGT. The CDR3 loop is CASSPISLGLANVDTQYF. The CDR3 coding sequence is TGTGCCAGCAGTCCGATTTCCCTAGGACTAGCAAATGTAGATACGCAGTATTTT.

This sequence joins TRBV19 and TRBJ1-1, with D possibly matching TRBD1 (6 bases). Germline-derived CDR1 and CDR2 are LNHDA and SQIVND (reference sequence). CDR3 length: 14 residues. The ends were cut back, 6 bases at V and 5 bases at J, with 16 bases in the middle. CDR3 sequence reads: CASRSTGSETEAFF. Written as DNA, the CDR3 is TGTGCCAGTAGATCTACAGGGAGTGAGACTGAAGCTTTCTTT.

The V gene is TRBV3-1 (or the pseudogene TRBV3-2), the J gene TRBJ1-5; 7 bases map to TRBD1. The CDR3 is made up of 16 amino acids. V was pared by 4 bases and J by 9 bases, with 15 bases of the junction left unmatched. The germline CDR1 and CDR2 sequences are LGHDT and YNNKEL (reference sequence). CDR3 loop: CASSRLGTEKRGPQHF. The CDR3 DNA reads TGTGCCAGCAGCCGCCTGGGGACAGAAAAACGGGGGCCCCAGCATTTT.

This clone was seen a single time. The V call is TRBV6-2 or TRBV6-3, the J call TRBJ2-2, with 9 bases that match TRBD2. The germline CDR1 and CDR2 sequences are MNHEY and SVGEGT. Trimming took 4 bases from V and 3 from J; bases not matched to a gene: 6. The CDR3 consists of 16 residues. This CDR3 is CASSLGLAGYTGELFF. CDR3 nucleotides: TGTGCCAGCAGTTTGGGACTAGCCGGTTACACCGGGGAGCTGTTTTTT.

DNA of the CDR3: TGCAGCGTCCCACCCAGCGCAATAGCCAAAAACATTCAGTACTTC. Protein: CSVPPSAIAKNIQYF. V usage is TRBV29-1 and J usage is TRBJ2-4; D unresolved. Germline values: CDR1 SQVTM, CDR2 ANQGSEA. The V gene lost 6 bases and the J gene lost 0 bases, with 15 bases spanning the gap. This CDR3 contains 15 residues.

This clone was recorded once. The V call is TRBV5-1, the J call TRBJ2-7; 8 bases line up with TRBD1. The CDR3 consists of 15 residues. J lost 2 bases, V lost 4 bases, and 8 bases had no gene match. The germline V gene encodes CDR1 SGHRS and CDR2 YFSETQ. The CDR3 region is CASSPTGVGTYEQYF. The CDR3 nucleotides are TGCGCCAGCAGCCCGACAGGGGTAGGCACCTACGAGCAGTACTTC.

The chain is built from TRBV10-1 and TRBJ1-6; D not resolved. The ends were cut back, 4 bases at V and 4 bases at J, with 11 bases in the middle. The CDR3 extends over 15 amino acids. The germline V gene has CDR1 WNHNN and CDR2 SYGVQD (reference sequence). CDR3 sequence: CASSGLGVYNSPLHF. DNA for the CDR3: TGCGCCAGCAGTGGACTGGGTGTTTATAATTCACCCCTCCACTTT.

The chain couples TRBV6-5 to TRBJ2-1; TRBD2 agrees at 11 bases. Germline V lookup: CDR1 MNHEY, CDR2 SVGAGI. The CDR3 is 15 residues long. V gave up 5 bases and J gave up 3 bases; unmatched junction bases: 3. CDR3 loop: CASSPTSGSYNEQFF. The CDR3 DNA is TGTGCCAGCAGTCCTACTAGCGGGAGCTACAATGAGCAGTTCTTC.

The rearrangement uses TRBV5-3 and TRBJ1-6; a weak D match, TRBD1 (5 bases). TRBV5-3 is identified as an open reading frame with a role that is uncertain. Trimming took off 1 base at V and 9 bases at J, with 17 bases between the two ends. The CDR3 contains 16 residues. In nucleotides, the CDR3 is TGTGCCAGAAGCTTGACGCAGGGTCGCCGGGTTTCACCCCTCCACTTT. Amino acids: CARSLTQGRRVSPLHF.

The rearrangement uses TRBV27 and TRBJ1-3; D is unresolved. V lost 6 bases and J 1 base, leaving 22 bases between the germline ends. Germline V lookup: CDR1 MNHEY, CDR2 SMNVEV (reference sequence). This CDR3 is 18 amino acids long. CDR3 DNA: TGTGCCAGCAGCCCAACCGCACAGCTCCTTATATCTGGAAACACCATATATTTT. The encoded protein is CASSPTAQLLISGNTIYF.

The rearrangement links TRBV15 to TRBJ2-5; no reliable D call. The CDR3 length is 14 residues. Germline CDR1 reads LNHNV; CDR2 reads YYDKDF (reference sequence). V was cut by 0 bases and J by 2 bases, with 7 bases left in between. The CDR3 DNA reads as TGTGCCACCAGCAGAGAGCTGTTGCAAGAGACCCAGTACTTC. This encodes CATSRELLQETQYF.

The chain is built from TRBV2 and TRBJ1-1, with unresolved D. V gave up 2 bases and J gave up 4 bases, with 2 bases separating them. The CDR3 contains 11 residues. The germline V gene has CDR1 SNHLY and CDR2 FYNNEI. Written as DNA, the CDR3 is TGTGCCAGCAGTGAAAGCACTGAAGCTTTCTTT. Translated, it gives CASSESTEAFF.

The table lists this clone with a count of one. This rearrangement joins TRBV21-1 to TRBJ1-4. TRBV21-1 is labeled a pseudogene. The CDR3 covers 11 residues. The CDR3 is CASSTREKLFF. CDR3 coding DNA: TGTGCCAGCAGCACTCGAGAAAAACTGTTTTTT.

The chain is built from TRBV29-1 and TRBJ1-1, with 7 bases lining up with TRBD1. CDR1 is SQVTM and CDR2 is ANQGSEA in the germline V gene. CDR3 length: 14 amino acids. Trimming removed 4 bases from V and 4 bases from J; junction bases left unmatched: 9. CDR3 sequence: CSVAPVQGGTEAFF. In DNA, the CDR3 is TGCAGCGTTGCCCCCGTCCAGGGGGGCACTGAAGCTTTCTTT.

J is TRBJ1-4 and V is TRBV25-1, with D possibly being TRBD1 (6 bases). The V and J ends lost 6 bases and 3 bases respectively, with 8 bases between them. This CDR3 contains 13 residues. Looked up from germline, CDR1 is MGHDK and CDR2 is SYGVNS. CDR3 DNA sequence: TGTGCCAGCAGCCGGACAGCTAATGAAAAACTGTTTTTT. This translates into CASSRTANEKLFF.

The chain carries TRBV5-8 and TRBJ2-7, with D maybe TRBD2 (5 bases). The V end lost 5 bases, the J end lost 3 bases, and 12 bases lay between the germline ends. Germline V gene lookup returns CDR1 SGHTS and CDR2 YDEGEE. This CDR3 contains 13 residues. In DNA, the CDR3 is TGTGCCAGCAGTGCCCCTCGGGGCTACGAGCAGTACTTC. This encodes CASSAPRGYEQYF.

The gene calls are TRBV9 and TRBJ1-3; the D gene is possibly TRBD1 (5 bases). Germline V gene lookup returns CDR1 SGDLS and CDR2 YYNGEE. The ends were cut back, 2 bases at V and 4 bases at J, with 13 bases in the middle. The CDR3 consists of 15 residues. The CDR3 nucleotides read TGTGCCAGCAGCGTGGGGGTTGGGCTCGGAAACACCATATATTTT. It codes for CASSVGVGLGNTIYF.

V and J are TRBV9 and TRBJ2-2; D call uncertain. The CDR3 is made up of 12 amino acids. Trimming removed 0 bases from V and 6 bases from J, with 3 bases in between. Germline assignment: CDR1 SGDLS and CDR2 YYNGEE. CDR3 nucleotide sequence: TGTGCCAGCAGCGTAGTTCCCGGGGAGCTGTTTTTT. It is translated as CASSVVPGELFF.

The CDR3 DNA reads TGTGCCAGCAGCTCAGGGGCCCGTAGCAATCAGCCCCAGCATTTT. As protein: CASSSGARSNQPQHF. This rearrangement joins TRBV7-6 to TRBJ1-5, with D perhaps TRBD1 (6 bases). V lost 4 bases to trimming and J lost 0 bases, with 10 bases between them. Germline V CDR1 and CDR2: SGHVS, FNYEAQ. This CDR3 is built from 15 residues.

The V gene is TRBV6-2 or TRBV6-3, the J gene TRBJ2-1, with 7 bases identical to TRBD2. J lost 9 bases, V lost 5 bases, and 7 bases had no gene match. Germline values: CDR1 MNHEY, CDR2 SVGEGT. CDR3 length: 13 amino acids. The CDR3 protein is CASSPGDYGEQFF. The CDR3 coding sequence is TGTGCCAGCAGTCCGGGGGACTACGGTGAGCAGTTCTTC.

This CDR3 reads CASSLSMGDTQYF. DNA of the CDR3: TGTGCCAGCAGTTTGTCAATGGGGGATACGCAGTATTTT. This chain links TRBV27 with TRBJ2-3; no firm D call. The CDR3 totals 13 residues. Trimming took off 3 bases at V and 6 bases at J, with 10 bases between the two ends. Germline V gives CDR1 MNHEY, CDR2 SMNVEV (reference sequence).

The DNA of the CDR3 is TGTGCCATCAGTGAACCCGACAGGGGAGGCTCCTACGAGCAGTACTTC. This encodes CAISEPDRGGSYEQYF. The rearrangement uses TRBV10-3 and TRBJ2-7, with 8 bases aligning to TRBD1. Germline CDR1 ENHRY, CDR2 SYGVKD. This CDR3 comprises 16 residues. Trimming cost V 3 bases and J 0 bases; bases outside gene matches: 7.

The CDR3 protein is CASTTPWTGDYGYTF. In DNA, the CDR3 is TGTGCCAGTACCACACCCTGGACAGGGGACTATGGCTACACCTTC. The rearrangement joins TRBV19 to TRBJ1-2; 9 bases are shared with TRBD1. The CDR3 consists of 15 residues. Trimming cost V 7 bases and J 3 bases; bases outside gene matches: 9. Germline assignment: CDR1 LNHDA and CDR2 SQIVND (reference sequence).

This clone was recorded only once. This rearrangement joins TRBV9 to TRBJ1-1; D is ambiguous. The V and J ends lost 0 bases and 2 bases respectively, with 5 bases between them. The length of the CDR3 is 13 residues. Germline CDR1 SGDLS, CDR2 YYNGEE. The CDR3 reads CASSVVANTEAFF. The CDR3 DNA reads as TGTGCCAGCAGCGTAGTGGCAAACACTGAAGCTTTCTTT.